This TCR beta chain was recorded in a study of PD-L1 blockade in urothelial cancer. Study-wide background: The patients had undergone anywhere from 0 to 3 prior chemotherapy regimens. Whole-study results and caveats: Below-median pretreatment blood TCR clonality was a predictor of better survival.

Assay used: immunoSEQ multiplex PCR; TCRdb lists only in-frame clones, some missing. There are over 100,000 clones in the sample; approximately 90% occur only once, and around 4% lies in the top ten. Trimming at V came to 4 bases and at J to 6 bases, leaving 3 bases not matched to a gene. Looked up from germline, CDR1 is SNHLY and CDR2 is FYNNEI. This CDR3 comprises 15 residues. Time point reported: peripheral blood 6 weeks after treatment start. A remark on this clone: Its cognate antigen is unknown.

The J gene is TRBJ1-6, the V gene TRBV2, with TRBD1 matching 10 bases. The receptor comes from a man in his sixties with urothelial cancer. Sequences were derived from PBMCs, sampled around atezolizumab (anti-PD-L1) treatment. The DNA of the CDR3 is TGTGCCAGCAGTGGGACAGGGGGAATTAATTCACCCCTCCACTTT. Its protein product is CASSGTGGINSPLHF.